The source of this TCR beta chain is a study of blood T cells in healthy people across ages. For the second PCR, which ran for roughly 7 to 11 cycles, a sample-barcoded 5' primer and a J-beta primer mix were used. Using its own MiXCR run on the 5' RACE reads, TCRdb lists one record per CDR3 protein. The top ten clones hold around 2.1% of a sample with about 1.8 million distinct CDR3 sequences, around half of them seen once. Germline lookup yields CDR1 SGHRS and CDR2 YFSETQ. V dropped 3 bases and J dropped 6; count of bases not matched to a gene: 9. The CDR3 sequence is 17 residues long. Only a few counts were recorded for this clonotype.

The sequenced sample was blood. The TCR sequence derives from a woman in her 40s in good health. The chain links TRBV5-1 to TRBJ2-5; 15 bases line up with TRBD2. CDR3 protein: CASSSGLAGGSPKTQYF. The CDR3 region has the DNA TGCGCCAGCAGCTCGGGACTAGCGGGGGGCTCACCGAAGACCCAGTACTTC.